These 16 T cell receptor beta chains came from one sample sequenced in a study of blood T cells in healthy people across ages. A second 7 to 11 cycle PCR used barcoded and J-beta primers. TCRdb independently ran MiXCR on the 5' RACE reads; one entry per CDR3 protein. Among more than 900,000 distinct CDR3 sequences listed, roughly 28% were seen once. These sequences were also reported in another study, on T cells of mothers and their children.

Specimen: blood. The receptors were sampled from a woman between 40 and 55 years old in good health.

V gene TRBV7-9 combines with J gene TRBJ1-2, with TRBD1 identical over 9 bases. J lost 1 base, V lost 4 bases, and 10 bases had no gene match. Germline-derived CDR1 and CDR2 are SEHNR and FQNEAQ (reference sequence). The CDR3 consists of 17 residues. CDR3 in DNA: TGTGCCAGCAGCTATTTTACCGGGACAGGGAATAACTATGGCTACACCTTC. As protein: CASSYFTGTGNNYGYTF. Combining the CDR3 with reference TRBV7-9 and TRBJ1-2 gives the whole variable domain DTGVSQNPRHKITKRGQNVTFRCDPISEHNRLYWYRQTLGQGPEFLTYFQNEAQLEKSRLLSDRFSAERPKGSFSTLEIQRTEQGDSAMYLCASSYFTGTGNNYGYTFGSGTRLTVV.

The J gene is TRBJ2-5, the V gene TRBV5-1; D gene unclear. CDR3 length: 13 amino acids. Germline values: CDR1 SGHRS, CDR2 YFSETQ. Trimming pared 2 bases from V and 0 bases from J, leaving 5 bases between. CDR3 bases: TGCGCCAGCAGCTTAGCACACCAAGAGACCCAGTACTTC. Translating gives CASSLAHQETQYF.

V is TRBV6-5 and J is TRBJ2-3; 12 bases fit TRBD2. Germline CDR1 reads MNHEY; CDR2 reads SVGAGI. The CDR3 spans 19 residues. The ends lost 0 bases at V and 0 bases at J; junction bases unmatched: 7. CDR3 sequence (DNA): TGTGCCAGCAGTTACTCCCGGACTAGCGGGGCCTATAGCACAGATACGCAGTATTTT. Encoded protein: CASSYSRTSGAYSTDTQYF.

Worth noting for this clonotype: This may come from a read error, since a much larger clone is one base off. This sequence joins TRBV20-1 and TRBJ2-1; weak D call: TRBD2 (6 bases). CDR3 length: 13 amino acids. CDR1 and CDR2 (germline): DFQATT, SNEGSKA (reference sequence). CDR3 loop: CSTRRDLNNEQFF. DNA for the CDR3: TGCAGTACTAGAAGGGACTTAAACAATGAGCAGTTCTTC.

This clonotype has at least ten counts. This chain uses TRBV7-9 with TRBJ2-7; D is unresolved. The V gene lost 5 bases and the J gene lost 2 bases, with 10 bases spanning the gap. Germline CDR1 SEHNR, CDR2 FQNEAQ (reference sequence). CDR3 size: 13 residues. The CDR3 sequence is CASSPPLAYEQYF. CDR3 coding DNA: TGTGCCAGCAGCCCCCCGTTAGCCTACGAGCAGTACTTC.

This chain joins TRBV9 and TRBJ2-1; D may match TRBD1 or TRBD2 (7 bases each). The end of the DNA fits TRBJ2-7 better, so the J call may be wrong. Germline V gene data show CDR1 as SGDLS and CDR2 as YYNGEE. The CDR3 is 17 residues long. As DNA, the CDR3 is TGTGCCAGCAGCGTAGATCGTTGGGGGGGACAGAATAATGAGCAGTACTTC. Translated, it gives CASSVDRWGGQNNEQYF.

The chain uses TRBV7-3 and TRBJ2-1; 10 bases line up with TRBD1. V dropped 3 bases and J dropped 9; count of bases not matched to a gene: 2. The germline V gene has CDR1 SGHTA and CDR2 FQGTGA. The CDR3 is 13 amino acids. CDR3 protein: CASSLTGGTEQFF. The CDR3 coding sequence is TGTGCCAGCAGCTTGACAGGGGGCACTGAGCAGTTCTTC.

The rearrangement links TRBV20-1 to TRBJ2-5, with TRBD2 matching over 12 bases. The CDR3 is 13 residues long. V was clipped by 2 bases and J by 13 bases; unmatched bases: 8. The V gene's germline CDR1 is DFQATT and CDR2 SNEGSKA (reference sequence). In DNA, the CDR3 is TGCAGTGCTAGAAGCACTAGCGGGGGGATGTCGTACTTC. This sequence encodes CSARSTSGGMSYF.

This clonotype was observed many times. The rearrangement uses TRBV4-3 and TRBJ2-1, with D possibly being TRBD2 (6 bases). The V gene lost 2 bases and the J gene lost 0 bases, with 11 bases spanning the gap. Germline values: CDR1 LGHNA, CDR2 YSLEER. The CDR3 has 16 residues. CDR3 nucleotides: TGCGCCAGCAGCCAATCACGGGGGAGCTCCTACAATGAGCAGTTCTTC. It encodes CASSQSRGSSYNEQFF.

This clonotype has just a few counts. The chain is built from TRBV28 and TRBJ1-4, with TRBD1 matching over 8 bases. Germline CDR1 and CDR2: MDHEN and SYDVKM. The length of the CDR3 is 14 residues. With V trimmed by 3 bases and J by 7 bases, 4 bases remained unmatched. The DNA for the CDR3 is TGTGCCAGCAGTTTGAGGCAGGGGGCTGAAAAACTGTTTTTT. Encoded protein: CASSLRQGAEKLFF.

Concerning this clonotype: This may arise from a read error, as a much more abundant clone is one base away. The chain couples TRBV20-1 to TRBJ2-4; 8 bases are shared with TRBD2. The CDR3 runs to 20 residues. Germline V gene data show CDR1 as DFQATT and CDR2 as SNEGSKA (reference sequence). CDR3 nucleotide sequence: TGCAGTGCTAGAGATTACGAACTAGCGGTCTTTAAGCTAGCCAAAGACATTCAGTACTTC. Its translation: CSARDYELAVFKLAKDIQYF.

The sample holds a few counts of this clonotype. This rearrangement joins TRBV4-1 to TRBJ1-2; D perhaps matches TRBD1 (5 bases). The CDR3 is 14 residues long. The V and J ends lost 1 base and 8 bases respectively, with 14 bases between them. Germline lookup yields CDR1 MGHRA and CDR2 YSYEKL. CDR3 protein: CASSQAGHRGGYTF. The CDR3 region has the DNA TGCGCCAGCAGCCAAGCCGGCCACCGGGGGGGCTACACCTTC.

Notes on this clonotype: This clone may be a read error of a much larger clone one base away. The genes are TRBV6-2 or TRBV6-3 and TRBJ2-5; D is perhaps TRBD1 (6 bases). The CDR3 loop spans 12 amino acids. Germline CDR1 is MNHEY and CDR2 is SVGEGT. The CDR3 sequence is CTSRLQGYEQYF. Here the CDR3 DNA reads TGTACCAGCAGGCTACAGGGCTACGAACAGTACTTC.

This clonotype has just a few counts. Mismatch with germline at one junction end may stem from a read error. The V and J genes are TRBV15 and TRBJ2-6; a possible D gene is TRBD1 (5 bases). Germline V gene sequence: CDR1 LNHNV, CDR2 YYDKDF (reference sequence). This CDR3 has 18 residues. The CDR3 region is CATSKEHPTHSGANVRTF. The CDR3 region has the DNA TGTGCCACCTCTAAGGAACATCCCACCCACTCTGGGGCCAACGTCCGGACTTTC.

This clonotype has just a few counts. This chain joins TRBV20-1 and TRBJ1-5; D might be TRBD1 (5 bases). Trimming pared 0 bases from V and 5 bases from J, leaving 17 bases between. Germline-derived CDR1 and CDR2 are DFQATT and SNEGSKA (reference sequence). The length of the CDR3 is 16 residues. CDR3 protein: CSAREPRAVTDQPQHF. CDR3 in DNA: TGCAGTGCTAGAGAACCTCGCGCTGTGACAGATCAGCCCCAGCATTTT.

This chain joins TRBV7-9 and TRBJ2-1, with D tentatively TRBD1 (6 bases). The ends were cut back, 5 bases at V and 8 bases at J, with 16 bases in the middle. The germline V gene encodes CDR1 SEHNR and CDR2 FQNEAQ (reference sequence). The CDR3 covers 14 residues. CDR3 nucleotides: TGTGCCAGCAGCCCCCCCGACAGGTTCCATGAGCAGTTCTTC. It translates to CASSPPDRFHEQFF.